This is a list of T cell receptor beta chains from one sample in a study of T cells in Graves' hyperthyroidism and ophthalmopathy. TCRdb redid the calling of the multiplex PCR reads with MiXCR, one entry per CDR3 protein. The sample has approximately 610,000 distinct CDR3 sequences, about 15% seen once. The sample comprised blood. Receptors originate from a woman aged 40-49 years with Graves' ophthalmopathy. The conserved cysteine and the conserved F or W are not part of the CDR3 here.

J | V | CDR3
TRBJ1-2 | TRBV12-3/TRBV12-4 | ASSSEVPLGYT
TRBJ2-7 | TRBV30 | AWSLGQPYEQY
TRBJ2-2 | TRBV5-4 | ASMVGQTDTGELF
TRBJ2-7 | TRBV11-1 | ASSDTRTSGAYEQY
TRBJ2-2 | TRBV6-1 | ASRDRPGELF
TRBJ2-6 | TRBV19 | ASSARDRGYPGANVLT
TRBJ2-7 | TRBV28 | ASSGPGKATRGEQY
TRBJ1-5 | TRBV28 | ASCSDQPQH
TRBJ1-5 | TRBV4-1 | ASSQTRQGRQPQH
TRBJ2-7 | TRBV12-3/TRBV12-4 | ASSLAGGINEQY
TRBJ1-2 | TRBV28 | ASSLFQGAGGYT
TRBJ1-1 | TRBV30 | ACSRRPGTNTEAF
TRBJ2-2 | TRBV15 | ATSRTSGGNTGELF
TRBJ2-7 | TRBV20-1 | SARDLTAISYEQY
TRBJ2-2 | TRBV6-2/TRBV6-3 | ASSYNGLAGGLNTGELF
TRBJ1-1 | TRBV6-2/TRBV6-3 | ASSYPTKGHLNAEAF
TRBJ2-7 | TRBV28 | ASSLGARGNSYEQY
TRBJ2-2 | TRBV28 | ASSLSNGELF
TRBJ2-7 | TRBV12-3/TRBV12-4 | ASSSRGGTVGYEQY
TRBJ1-2 | TRBV20-1 | SARDIDTGYT
TRBJ2-7 | TRBV30 | AWSLRSGRTYEQY
TRBJ2-4 | TRBV28 | ASILSGIQY
TRBJ1-2 | TRBV2 | ASSEGRGYGYT
TRBJ2-7 | TRBV28 | ASNHHGGDLYEQY
TRBJ2-5 | TRBV5-1 | ASSEDRPQETQY
TRBJ1-2 | TRBV7-2 | ASSPPPGTVIGYT
TRBJ2-7 | TRBV6-1 | ASRNPSGVWDEQY
TRBJ1-1 | TRBV12-3/TRBV12-4 | ASSLGGSVLAF
TRBJ2-3 | TRBV19 | ASRWTRTDTQY
TRBJ2-7 | TRBV7-9 | ASSFFPGTNEQY
TRBJ2-7 | TRBV5-1 | ASSPPESLDEQY
TRBJ2-5 | TRBV18 | ASSPPEQGGETQY
TRBJ1-1 | TRBV6-1 | ASSGLGPASEAF
TRBJ1-1 | TRBV13 | ASTVGGTNTEAF
TRBJ1-5 | TRBV6-5 | ASSLFIPSRNQPQH
TRBJ2-7 | TRBV6-1 | ASSEASGRAREQY
TRBJ2-5 | TRBV30 | AWSVAGGTQY